This is a list of T cell receptor beta chains from one sample in a study of memory CD4+ T cells and cytomegalovirus serostatus. Assay used: immunoSEQ multiplex PCR; TCRdb lists only in-frame clones, some missing. Of around 50,000 clones in the sample, approximately 74% are singletons; the top ten hold 1.2%. The sample consisted of memory CD4+ T cells from blood. These receptor sequences come from an adult in good health and CMV-seropositive. Each CDR3 is given with its conserved first and last residue. D genes are given only for firm matches. Size tells how often a clone was seen (once, few, many) or the class of an expanded clone, and some rows leave it out.

TRBD1 TRBJ2-2 few TRBV27 TGTGCCAGCAGTTTTAGGGGACAGTTAAACACCGGGGAGCTGTTTTTT CASSFRGQLNTGELFF
TRBD1 TRBJ2-7 few TRBV5-1 TGCGCCAGCAGCTTCACGGGACAGGGGCCCTACGAGCAGTACTTC CASSFTGQGPYEQYF
. TRBJ2-7 . TRBV6-6 TGTGCCAGCCTAAAACCCGGACAGACGAGCTCCTACGAGCAGTACTTC CASLKPGQTSSYEQYF
. TRBJ2-7 . TRBV10-2 TGCGCCAGCAGTGATTACGGGGGGCTCTCCTACGAGCAGTACTTC CASSDYGGLSYEQYF
TRBD1 TRBJ2-7 . TRBV11-2 TGTGCCAGCAGCTTGATACAGGGGGCTGAGTACTTC CASSLIQGAEYF
. TRBJ1-6 . TRBV27 TGTGCCAGCAGTTTAATCGAGGGTCCCCTTTCACCCCTCCACTTT CASSLIEGPLSPLHF
. TRBJ2-7 . TRBV15 TGTGCCACCAGCAGGGAGGGGGGTAACTCCTACGAGCAGTACTTC CATSREGGNSYEQYF
. TRBJ1-2 once TRBV6-5 TGTGCCAGCAATTTCGGACCCTCCTATGGCTACACCTTC CASNFGPSYGYTF
TRBD1 TRBJ2-5 . TRBV6-6 TGTGCCAGCAGCCCCTGGGACAGGGGACAAGAGACCCAGTACTTC CASSPWDRGQETQYF
TRBD1 TRBJ1-2 . TRBV27 TGTGCCAGCAGTACACCGGGACAGCCGATTCCGTATGGCTACACCTTC CASSTPGQPIPYGYTF
. TRBJ1-1 . TRBV10-1 TGCGCCAGCTCCGTCAGCTTGAACACTGAAGCTTTCTTT CASSVSLNTEAFF
. TRBJ2-5 . TRBV7-6 TGTGCCAGCAGCTTAGTTCCGGAGGAGACCCAGTACTTC CASSLVPEETQYF
. TRBJ1-5 . TRBV5-8 TGTGCCAGCAGCTTGGGGCAGTTCAATCAGCCCCAGCATTTT CASSLGQFNQPQHF
. TRBJ2-7 . TRBV25-1 TGTGCCAGCAGTGAATTTGGGGTATACGAGCAGTACTTC CASSEFGVYEQYF
. TRBJ1-6 . TRBV7-8 TGTGCCAGCAGCTTAATAAATTCACCCCTCCACTTT CASSLINSPLHF
TRBD1 TRBJ1-2 . TRBV7-2 TGTGCCAGCAGCCCCCCGGGGACAGGGGTGTCTGGCTACACCTTC CASSPPGTGVSGYTF
TRBD2 TRBJ2-7 . TRBV14 TGTGCCAGCAGCCAAGTGGGGGGGTTCGGCTACGAGCAGTACTTC CASSQVGGFGYEQYF
TRBD2 TRBJ2-3 . TRBV19 TGTGCCAGTAGTACGGGACTAGCGGGGGTAGATACGCAGTATTTT CASSTGLAGVDTQYF
TRBD1 TRBJ2-1 few TRBV11-3 TGTGCCAGCAGCGTGGACAGGGAAGATGAGCAGTTCTTC CASSVDREDEQFF
TRBD1 TRBJ1-2 . TRBV5-1 TGCGCCAGCAGCTTACAGGGGGTGTATTCGAATGGCTACACCTTC CASSLQGVYSNGYTF
. TRBJ1-5 medium-sized TRBV5-4 TGTGCCAGCAGCGTTACAGGGAAGGGGCCCCAGCATTTT CASSVTGKGPQHF
TRBD1 TRBJ2-7 . TRBV11-1 TGTGCCAGCAGCCGCCGGGACAGGGGGTACGAGCAGTACTTC CASSRRDRGYEQYF
. TRBJ1-6 . TRBV19 TGTGCCAGTAGTACCGACACGGGACCCAGTTCACCCCTCCACTTT CASSTDTGPSSPLHF
. TRBJ1-3 few TRBV7-9 TGTGCCAGCAGCTTAAGCTCTGGAAACACCATATATTTT CASSLSSGNTIYF
. TRBJ2-1 few TRBV7-8 TGTGCCAGCAGCTTAGGACCCAACAATGAGCAGTTCTTC CASSLGPNNEQFF
. TRBJ1-1 few TRBV6-1 TGTGCCAGCAGTGATCGGGGACTGGGAACAAGAAACACTGAAGCTTTCTTT CASSDRGLGTRNTEAFF
TRBD1 TRBJ1-1 . TRBV28 TGTGCCAGCTTAGCAGACAGGGCTGAAGCTTTCTTT CASLADRAEAFF
. TRBJ1-1 . TRBV9 TGTGCCAGCAGCCCCATAAGGGGCGTAGGCACTGAAGCTTTCTTT CASSPIRGVGTEAFF
. TRBJ2-5 . TRBV5-4 TGTGCCAGCAGCTTGCAGGGACCGGGGGAGACCCAGTACTTC CASSLQGPGETQYF
. TRBJ1-2 . TRBV9 TGTGCCAGCAGCGAAAATGCTCGCGGGGGATCTTTTTATGGCTACACCTTC CASSENARGGSFYGYTF
. TRBJ1-4 . TRBV5-4 TGTGCCAGCAGCTCTGAGATGAATGAAAAACTGTTTTTT CASSSEMNEKLFF
. TRBJ1-5 . TRBV15 TGTGCCACCAGCAGAGATGGTCTTAGCAATCAGCCCCAGCATTTT CATSRDGLSNQPQHF
TRBD1 TRBJ1-1 once TRBV5-4 TGTGCCAGCAGCTTTAGCGTCAGGGGGTGGGGGAACACTGAAGCTTTCTTT CASSFSVRGWGNTEAFF
. TRBJ2-7 . TRBV5-1 TGCGCCAGCAGCCGGACAGGGAGGGCATACGAGCAGTACTTC CASSRTGRAYEQYF
. TRBJ1-2 . TRBV5-1 TGCGCCAGCAGCTTGGAGGGTATTAACTATGGCTACACCTTC CASSLEGINYGYTF
TRBD1 TRBJ2-3 . TRBV5-1 TGCGCCAGCAGCTTCGGACAGGTCACAGATACGCAGTATTTT CASSFGQVTDTQYF
TRBD1 TRBJ2-3 . TRBV5-1 TGCGCCAGCAGCCTTAGACCCGACAGGGGTGGGGCAGATACGCAGTATTTT CASSLRPDRGGADTQYF
. TRBJ1-3 . TRBV7-2 TGTGCCAGCAGCTTACCGTCCGGCTTTGGAAACACCATATATTTT CASSLPSGFGNTIYF
TRBD1 TRBJ1-1 once TRBV19 TGTGCCAGTAGTTTACAGGGGAGTGAAGCTTTCTTT CASSLQGSEAFF
. TRBJ2-2 once TRBV14 TGTGCCAGCAGCCAAGTTGGGGGGACGACCGGGGAGCTGTTTTTT CASSQVGGTTGELFF
. TRBJ1-5 . TRBV9 TGTGCCAGCAGCGTAGGGGGGGAGTATAGCAATCAGCCCCAGCATTTT CASSVGGEYSNQPQHF
TRBD1 TRBJ2-4 . TRBV7-9 TGTGCCAGCAGCTCATCAAGACAGGGAATGTGGGCCAAAAACATTCAGTACTTC CASSSSRQGMWAKNIQYF
. TRBJ2-3 . TRBV6-1 TGTGCCAGCAGTGAAGACGGTACAGATACGCAGTATTTT CASSEDGTDTQYF
TRBD1 TRBJ1-6 . TRBV11-1 TGTGCCAGCAGCTTAGTAACAGGGGGCACCTATAATTCACCCCTCCACTTT CASSLVTGGTYNSPLHF
. TRBJ1-4 . TRBV7-7 TGTGCTAGCAGCCCGGGGGAGGATAATGAAAAACTGTTTTTT CASSPGEDNEKLFF
. TRBJ1-2 . TRBV19 TGTGCCAGTAGGAGGGGGAGCTATGGCTACACCTTC CASRRGSYGYTF
. TRBJ1-5 . TRBV5-8 TGTGCCAGCAGCTTCGCAGGGGAGAGCAATCAGCCCCAGCATTTT CASSFAGESNQPQHF
. TRBJ2-7 . TRBV10-3 TGTGCCATCAGTGAGTCAAGTTACGAGCAGTACTTC CAISESSYEQYF
. TRBJ2-7 once TRBV7-2 TGTGCCAGCAGCTCCGACAGGACCTACGAGCAGTACTTC CASSSDRTYEQYF
. TRBJ2-7 . TRBV5-4 TGTGCCAGCAGCTTCCCCCAGAGGGACGAGCAGTACTTC CASSFPQRDEQYF
. TRBJ2-1 few TRBV21-1 TGTGCCAGCAGCACCAGACTAGCGGGGAAAAGAAATGAGCAGTTCTTC CASSTRLAGKRNEQFF
. TRBJ1-2 few TRBV18 TGTGCCAGCTCACCACCGGGCCAGATGAACTATGGCTACACCTTC CASSPPGQMNYGYTF